This entry describes one TCR beta chain. Its specificity is not known. Treatment in this sample: some 19 received Ad26.COV2.S at low or high dose, single or two shots; several received placebo; per-sample allocation not given. Sampling happened 63 days after the first vaccine or placebo injection. An adult aged 18-55 years in Boston served as the donor. CDR1 and CDR2 from the germline V gene are SGDLS and YYNGEE. Between the trimmed V and J ends, which lost 3 bases and 8 bases, there was a span of 14 bases. This CDR3 is built from 13 residues. This specimen belongs to a study of Ad26.COV2.S vaccination and SARS-CoV-2 variants. Background on the study: Doses of Ad26.COV2.S were injected into muscle once or twice, 56 days apart. The study, taken as a whole, reports: Vaccine recipients surpassed placebo recipients in spike-specific TCR breadth.

The data were produced by immunoSEQ multiplex PCR, yet TCRdb's version contains in-frame clones alone and is incomplete. The sample contains approximately 500,000 clones, around 88% of which appear only once. The chain couples TRBV9 to TRBJ1-2; no definite D call. The sample was peripheral blood, taken in a trial of Ad26.COV2.S vaccine versus placebo. The origin of this receptor is a person aged 18-65 years who received the Ad26.COV2.S COVID-19 vaccine or a placebo. CDR3 nucleotide sequence: TGTGCCAGCAGCGACCGAATCCAAGGCGGCTACACCTTC. Its protein product is CASSDRIQGGYTF.